A single sample is the source of the 26 T cell receptor beta chains below, sequenced in a study of beta chain features in type 1 diabetes. General study findings and limits: TCRB CDR3s from Type 1 diabetes patients were moderately but significantly shorter in all four CD4+ subsets.

The antigens of these receptors remain unknown. TCRB transcripts that were expressed got sequenced, as all of the isolated RNA had been reverse transcribed. Only in-frame clones appear in the TCRdb table, and some are missing; sequencing was by immunoSEQ multiplex PCR. The profile shows under 400,000 clones, roughly 13% of them singletons. Sequenced material: naive CD4+ T cells from blood. These receptors were taken from a woman younger than 35 with type 1 diabetes.

This chain connects TRBV7-2 to TRBJ2-2, with D possibly matching TRBD1 (6 bases). The CDR3 length is 17 residues. Germline V CDR1 and CDR2: SGHTA, FQGNSA. Trimming took 6 bases from V and 2 from J, leaving 19 bases between them. The CDR3 here is CASRRPGQGRNTGELFF. In DNA, the CDR3 is TGTGCCAGCAGGAGACCGGGACAAGGGAGAAACACCGGGGAGCTGTTTTTT.

This sequence joins TRBV9 and TRBJ2-1; TRBD2 matches 11 bases. This CDR3 comprises 16 residues. CDR1 and CDR2 from the germline V gene are SGDLS and YYNGEE. After removal of 0 bases from V and 4 bases from J, the junction contained 3 bases not matched to a gene. This chain's CDR3 is CASSVAGTSGYNEQFF. CDR3 nucleotide sequence: TGTGCCAGCAGCGTAGCCGGGACTAGCGGTTACAATGAGCAGTTCTTC.

This clone was seen a handful of times. This chain connects TRBV29-1 to TRBJ2-2; TRBD2 matches 7 bases. The CDR3 consists of 15 residues. V was clipped by 2 bases and J by 0 bases; unmatched bases: 3. Germline CDR1 is SQVTM and CDR2 is ANQGSEA. This CDR3 is CSVELGLANTGELFF. For the CDR3, the DNA is TGCAGCGTTGAATTAGGACTAGCGAACACCGGGGAGCTGTTTTTT.

This chain uses TRBV7-9 with TRBJ2-1; 9 bases align to TRBD2. CDR3 length: 14 amino acids. V dropped 6 bases and J dropped 7; count of bases not matched to a gene: 7. CDR1 and CDR2 (germline): SEHNR, FQNEAQ (reference sequence). CDR3 nucleotides: TGTGCCAGCAGACGGGACCTAGCGGGGAATGAGCAGTTCTTC. Translated, it gives CASRRDLAGNEQFF.

This clone was seen only a few times. This chain links TRBV18 with TRBJ1-1, with 10 positions matching TRBD1. The length of the CDR3 is 15 residues. Losses at the gene ends were 3 bases for V and 4 bases for J; bases not matched to a gene: 5. Germline values: CDR1 KGHSH, CDR2 LQKENI. The CDR3 here is CASSPRTGGGTEAFF. CDR3 DNA: TGTGCCAGCTCACCCCGGACAGGGGGAGGCACTGAAGCTTTCTTT.

The chain employs TRBV4-1 and TRBJ2-2; weak D call: TRBD2 (6 bases). V was trimmed by 1 base and J by 6 bases, leaving 9 bases between them. Germline assignment: CDR1 MGHRA and CDR2 YSYEKL. The CDR3 is 14 residues long. CDR3 nucleotides: TGCGCCAGCAGCCAAGTGCGGGGACCCGGGGAGCTGTTTTTT. It codes for CASSQVRGPGELFF.

This clone was seen only a few times. One end of the junction does not line up with germline, which may come from a read error. The V gene is TRBV15, the J gene TRBJ2-7, with no clear D. Germline CDR1 reads LNHNV; CDR2 reads YYDKDF (reference sequence). The CDR3 covers 12 residues. CDR3 DNA: TGTGCCACCGGCAGGTCTATATACGAGCAGTACTTC. It codes for CATGRSIYEQYF.

Remarks on this clone: This sample includes further DNA sequences coding for the same CDR3. The chain joins TRBV7-2 to TRBJ1-1, with D unclear. V was pared by 5 bases and J by 0 bases, with 7 bases between. The CDR3 length is 13 residues. Germline lookup yields CDR1 SGHTA and CDR2 FQGNSA. The CDR3 spells CASSLSLNTEAFF. In nucleotides, the CDR3 is TGTGCCAGCAGCCTTTCCCTGAACACTGAAGCTTTCTTT. Full variable domain (remainder filled in from reference TRBV7-2 and TRBJ1-1): GAGVSQSPSNKVTEKGKDVELRCDPISGHTALYWYRQSLGQGLEFLIYFQGNSAPDKSGLPSDRFSAERTGGSVSTLTIQRTQQEDSAVYLCASSLSLNTEAFFGQGTRLTVV.

This clone was seen more than once but under ten times. This rearrangement joins TRBV11-2 to TRBJ1-2; tentative D call: TRBD1 (6 bases). Germline CDR1 and CDR2: SGHAT and FQNNGV. The V and J ends lost 3 bases and 4 bases respectively, with 21 bases between them. This CDR3 has 17 amino acids. CDR3: CASSFLPDWTELYGYTF. DNA for the CDR3: TGTGCCAGCAGCTTCTTGCCCGACTGGACAGAGCTCTATGGCTACACCTTC.

The chain recombines TRBV5-1 with TRBJ2-2, with 9 bases fitting TRBD1. The V gene's germline CDR1 is SGHRS and CDR2 YFSETQ. The CDR3 has 17 residues. J was trimmed by 1 base and V by 0 bases; bases with no gene match: 4. The CDR3, as DNA: TGCGCCAGCAGCTTGGAGCCGGGACAGGGGAACACCGGGGAGCTGTTTTTT. Its protein product is CASSLEPGQGNTGELFF.

This chain joins TRBV4-3 and TRBJ2-7, with 7 positions matching TRBD2. Germline CDR1 is LGHNA and CDR2 is YSLEER. With 0 bases clipped from V and 4 bases from J, the junction kept 6 bases outside the gene matches. This CDR3 region has 15 residues. In nucleotides, the CDR3 is TGCGCCAGCAGCCAAGACAGCGGGGCGGGTTACGAGCAGTACTTC. Translating gives CASSQDSGAGYEQYF.

V gene TRBV18 combines with J gene TRBJ2-1; TRBD2 aligns across 8 bases. Trimming cost V 0 bases and J 3 bases; bases outside gene matches: 7. CDR1 is KGHSH and CDR2 is LQKENI in the germline V gene. This CDR3 contains 17 residues. In DNA, the CDR3 is TGTGCCAGCTCACCACCTGGACTAGCATTTGGCTACAATGAGCAGTTCTTC. Translating gives CASSPPGLAFGYNEQFF.

This clone was counted between two and nine times. J is TRBJ2-7 and V is TRBV27; possibly TRBD1 for D (6 bases). The germline V and J ends were trimmed by 5 bases and 3 bases, with 14 bases remaining between them. Germline lookup yields CDR1 MNHEY and CDR2 SMNVEV (reference sequence). The CDR3 sequence is 14 residues long. The CDR3 DNA sequence: TGTGCCAGCAGTACCCCACAGGGCAGCTACGAGCAGTACTTC. It yields the protein CASSTPQGSYEQYF.

V gene TRBV7-8 combines with J gene TRBJ2-1; 9 nucleotides line up with TRBD2. The CDR3 has 16 amino acids. The J segment lost 4 bases and the V segment lost 1 base, leaving 5 bases of the junction unmatched. Germline CDR1 is SGHVS and CDR2 is FQNEAQ. The CDR3 nucleotides are TGTGCCAGCAGCTTAGTGGCGGGAGGGGGATACAATGAGCAGTTCTTC. The encoded protein is CASSLVAGGGYNEQFF.

The chain links TRBV7-2 to TRBJ2-6; a weak D match, TRBD1 (5 bases). The length of the CDR3 is 15 residues. V gave up 5 bases and J gave up 2 bases, with 10 bases separating them. Germline V CDR1 and CDR2: SGHTA, FQGNSA. For the CDR3, the DNA is TGTGCCAGCAGCACGGCAGGGACTGGGGCCAACGTCCTGACTTTC. It encodes CASSTAGTGANVLTF.

This chain uses TRBV9 with TRBJ2-5; 8 bases are a match to TRBD2. Germline V lookup: CDR1 SGDLS, CDR2 YYNGEE. Trimming took 0 bases from V and 5 from J; bases not matched to a gene: 6. The CDR3 consists of 15 residues. The CDR3 sequence: CASSVAAGGHETQYF. Written as DNA, the CDR3 is TGTGCCAGCAGCGTAGCGGCGGGAGGTCACGAGACCCAGTACTTC.

This clone occurred a few times. This chain uses TRBV5-6 with TRBJ2-7, with D possibly being TRBD2 (5 bases). This CDR3 has 17 residues. The germline V and J ends were trimmed by 1 base and 5 bases, with 22 bases remaining between them. Germline loops: CDR1 SGHDT, CDR2 YYEEEE. CDR3 amino acids: CASSLPLTMGVVHEQYF. In DNA form, the CDR3 reads TGTGCCAGCAGCTTGCCCTTAACGATGGGAGTCGTCCACGAGCAGTACTTC.

V is TRBV7-9 and J is TRBJ2-1, with 8 bases identical to TRBD1. CDR1 and CDR2 (germline): SEHNR, FQNEAQ (reference sequence). V lost 8 bases and J lost 5; bases outside the gene matches: 5. The CDR3 has 13 residues. The CDR3 here is CASPGQVNNEQFF. In DNA form, the CDR3 reads TGTGCCAGCCCGGGACAGGTCAACAATGAGCAGTTCTTC.

The chain employs TRBV30 and TRBJ1-2, with a tentative D call TRBD1 (5 bases). Trimming removed 0 bases from V and 8 bases from J, with 10 bases in between. Per the germline V gene, CDR1 is GTSNPN and CDR2 is SVGIG (reference sequence). This CDR3 contains 12 residues. This CDR3 is CAWSVVGAGYTF. CDR3 DNA: TGTGCCTGGAGTGTGGTAGGGGCCGGCTACACCTTC.

This chain links TRBV18 with TRBJ1-3; D not certain. The CDR3 runs 14 residues. Trimming pared 2 bases from V and 3 bases from J, leaving 8 bases between. Germline V gene sequence: CDR1 KGHSH, CDR2 LQKENI. CDR3 in DNA: TGTGCCAGCTCACCAGCGGGTTTTGGAAACACCATATATTTT. This codes for CASSPAGFGNTIYF.

The rearrangement joins TRBV6-1 to TRBJ1-4, with a tentative D call TRBD1 (6 bases). V lost 0 bases and J 7 bases, leaving 21 bases between the germline ends. There are 18 residues in the CDR3. Germline V CDR1 and CDR2: MNHNS, SASEGT. CDR3: CASSEALHRVFIREKLFF. For the CDR3, the DNA is TGTGCCAGCAGTGAAGCTCTACACAGGGTGTTCATCCGTGAAAAACTGTTTTTT.

The V and J genes are TRBV28 and TRBJ1-2, with unresolved D. V was shortened by 9 bases and J by 9 bases, with 17 bases between the two germline ends. CDR1 and CDR2 from the germline V gene are MDHEN and SYDVKM. There are 12 residues in the CDR3. CDR3 sequence (DNA): TGTGCCAGTACCAATAGCGTTCGTAGCTACACCTTC. Encoded protein: CASTNSVRSYTF.

The CDR3 DNA follows: TGTGCCAGCAGCCCCCGGGGAGGTTTGAACACTGAAGCTTTCTTT. Translating it yields CASSPRGGLNTEAFF. V usage is TRBV11-2 and J usage is TRBJ1-1, with D unresolved. The germline V and J ends were trimmed by 5 bases and 0 bases, with 13 bases remaining between them. This CDR3 region has 15 residues. Germline V CDR1 and CDR2: SGHAT, FQNNGV.

This clone has only a few counts. The chain combines TRBV7-2 with TRBJ2-5; D might be TRBD1 (5 bases). The CDR3 spans 13 residues. V gave up 3 bases and J gave up 9 bases, with 14 bases separating them. Germline V lookup: CDR1 SGHTA, CDR2 FQGNSA. CDR3 nucleotides: TGTGCCAGCAGCTTGAGGCGCGAAGGGGCCCAGTACTTC. This gives the protein CASSLRREGAQYF.

This clone came up a few times. CDR3 nucleotide sequence: TGTGCCAGCAGTTACTCCGTTAGGGGCAGGGTGGAGACCCAGTACTTC. Protein: CASSYSVRGRVETQYF. The chain carries TRBV6-6 and TRBJ2-5; maybe TRBD1 (5 bases). Per the germline V gene, CDR1 is MNHNY and CDR2 is SVGAGI (reference sequence). Trimming shortened V by 0 bases and J by 5 bases, and 16 bases separated the two germline ends. CDR3 length equals 16 residues.

V and J are TRBV7-9 and TRBJ1-5, with 7 positions matching TRBD1. After removal of 4 bases from V and 2 bases from J, the junction contained 5 bases not matched to a gene. CDR3 length: 15 amino acids. Germline CDR1 and CDR2: SEHNR and FQNEAQ (reference sequence). The CDR3 loop is CASSSGQLRNQPQHF. In DNA form, the CDR3 reads TGTGCCAGCAGCTCGGGACAGCTACGCAATCAGCCCCAGCATTTT.